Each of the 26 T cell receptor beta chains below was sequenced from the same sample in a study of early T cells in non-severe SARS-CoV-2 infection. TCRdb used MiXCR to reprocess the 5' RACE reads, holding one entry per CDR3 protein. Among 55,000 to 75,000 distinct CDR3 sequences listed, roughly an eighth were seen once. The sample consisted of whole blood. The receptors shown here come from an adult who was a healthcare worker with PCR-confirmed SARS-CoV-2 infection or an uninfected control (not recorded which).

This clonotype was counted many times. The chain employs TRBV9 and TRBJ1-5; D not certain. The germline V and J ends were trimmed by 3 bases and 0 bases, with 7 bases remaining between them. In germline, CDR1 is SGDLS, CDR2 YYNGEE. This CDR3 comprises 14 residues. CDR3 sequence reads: CASSEGFSNQPQHF. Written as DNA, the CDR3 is TGTGCCAGCAGCGAGGGTTTTAGCAATCAGCCCCAGCATTTT.

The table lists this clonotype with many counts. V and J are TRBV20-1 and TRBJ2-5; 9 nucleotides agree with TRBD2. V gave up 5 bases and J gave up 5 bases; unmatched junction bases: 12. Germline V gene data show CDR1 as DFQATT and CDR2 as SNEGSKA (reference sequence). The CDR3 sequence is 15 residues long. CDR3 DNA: TGCAGTGCTCCCCCCGCGGGAGGGCCCGGGGAGACCCAGTACTTC. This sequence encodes CSAPPAGGPGETQYF.

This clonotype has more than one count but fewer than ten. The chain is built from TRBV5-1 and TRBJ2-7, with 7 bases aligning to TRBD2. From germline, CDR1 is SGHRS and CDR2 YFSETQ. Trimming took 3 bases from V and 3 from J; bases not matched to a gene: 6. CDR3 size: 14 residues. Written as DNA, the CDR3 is TGCGCCAGCAGCTCTAGCGGATCCTTCTACGAGCAGTACTTC. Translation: CASSSSGSFYEQYF. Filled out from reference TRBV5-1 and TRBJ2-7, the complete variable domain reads KAGVTQTPRYLIKTRGQQVTLSCSPISGHRSVSWYQQTPGQGLQFLFEYFSETQRNKGNFPGRFSGRQFSNSRSEMNVSTLELGDSALYLCASSSSGSFYEQYFGPGTRLTVT.

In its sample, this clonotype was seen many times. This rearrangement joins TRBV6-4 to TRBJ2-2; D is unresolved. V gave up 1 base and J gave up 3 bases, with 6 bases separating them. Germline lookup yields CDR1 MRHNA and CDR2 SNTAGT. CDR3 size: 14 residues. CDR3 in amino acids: CASSDWLDTGELFF. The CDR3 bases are TGTGCCAGCAGTGACTGGCTCGACACCGGGGAGCTGTTTTTT.

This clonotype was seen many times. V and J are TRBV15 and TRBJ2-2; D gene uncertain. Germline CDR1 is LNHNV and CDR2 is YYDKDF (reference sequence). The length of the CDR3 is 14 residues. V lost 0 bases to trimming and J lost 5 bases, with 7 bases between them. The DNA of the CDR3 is TGTGCCACCAGCAGAGATACCAGTACCGGGGAGCTGTTTTTT. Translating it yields CATSRDTSTGELFF.

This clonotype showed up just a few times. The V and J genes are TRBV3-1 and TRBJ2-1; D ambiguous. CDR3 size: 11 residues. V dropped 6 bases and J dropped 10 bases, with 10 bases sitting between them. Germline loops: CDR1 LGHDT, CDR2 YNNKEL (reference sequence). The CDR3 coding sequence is TGTGCCAGCAGTCGCGAACCCGAGCAGTTCTTC. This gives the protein CASSREPEQFF.

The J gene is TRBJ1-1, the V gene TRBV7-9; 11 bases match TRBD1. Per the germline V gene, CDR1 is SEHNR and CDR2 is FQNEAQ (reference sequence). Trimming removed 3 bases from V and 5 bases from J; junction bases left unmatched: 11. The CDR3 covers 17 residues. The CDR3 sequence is CASSFPPGQGGGTEAFF. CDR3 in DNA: TGTGCCAGCAGCTTCCCACCGGGACAGGGGGGAGGGACTGAAGCTTTCTTT.

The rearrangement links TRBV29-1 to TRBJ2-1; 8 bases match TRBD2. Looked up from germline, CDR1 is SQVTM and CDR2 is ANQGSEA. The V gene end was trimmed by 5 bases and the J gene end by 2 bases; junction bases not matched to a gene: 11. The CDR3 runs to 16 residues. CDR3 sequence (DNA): TGCAGCGTTTGCCCCCAAGCGGGAGTAACCTACAATGAGCAGTTCTTC. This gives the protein CSVCPQAGVTYNEQFF.

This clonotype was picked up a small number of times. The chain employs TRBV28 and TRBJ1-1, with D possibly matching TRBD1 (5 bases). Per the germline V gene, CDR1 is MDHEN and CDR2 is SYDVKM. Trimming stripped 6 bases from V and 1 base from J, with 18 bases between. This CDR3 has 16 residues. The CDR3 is CASRSRPGGRNTEAFF. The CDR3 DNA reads TGTGCCAGCAGAAGCCGTCCGGGGGGGAGGAACACTGAAGCTTTCTTT.

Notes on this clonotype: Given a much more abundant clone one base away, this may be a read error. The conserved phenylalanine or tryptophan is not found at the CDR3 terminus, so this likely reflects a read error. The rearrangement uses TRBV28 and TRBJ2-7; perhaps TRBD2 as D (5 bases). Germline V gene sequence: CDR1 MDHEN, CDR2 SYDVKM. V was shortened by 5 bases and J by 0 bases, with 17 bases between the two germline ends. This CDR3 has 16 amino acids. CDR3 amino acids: CASSVAGRANSYEQYS. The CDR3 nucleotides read TGTGCCAGCAGTGTGGCCGGGCGGGCCAACTCCTACGAGCAGTACTCC.

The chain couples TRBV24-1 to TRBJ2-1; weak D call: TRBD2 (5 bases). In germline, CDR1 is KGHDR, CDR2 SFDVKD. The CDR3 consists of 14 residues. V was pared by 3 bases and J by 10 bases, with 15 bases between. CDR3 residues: CATSDLEPGMEQFF. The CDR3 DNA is TGTGCCACCAGTGATCTGGAGCCCGGGATGGAGCAGTTCTTC.

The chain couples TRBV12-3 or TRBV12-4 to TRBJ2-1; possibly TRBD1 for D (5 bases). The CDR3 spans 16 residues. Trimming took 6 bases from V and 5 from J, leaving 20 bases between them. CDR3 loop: CASRPTRQGPNNEQFF. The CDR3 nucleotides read TGTGCCAGCAGGCCTACCCGTCAGGGCCCTAACAATGAGCAGTTCTTC.

The CDR3 reads CSAVDWERAYEQYF. CDR3 nucleotide sequence: TGCAGTGCTGTCGATTGGGAGAGGGCCTACGAGCAGTACTTC. The V and J genes are TRBV20-1 and TRBJ2-7, with a weak D call TRBD2 (5 bases). The V end was cut by 5 bases, the J end by 2 bases, with 16 bases between. CDR3 length: 14 amino acids. Germline V CDR1 and CDR2: DFQATT, SNEGSKA (reference sequence).

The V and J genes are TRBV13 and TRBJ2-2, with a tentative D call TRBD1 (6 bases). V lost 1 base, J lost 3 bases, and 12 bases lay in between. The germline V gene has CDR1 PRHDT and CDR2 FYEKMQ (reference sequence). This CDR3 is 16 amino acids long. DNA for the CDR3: TGTGCCAGCAGCTTAGAGATAGGGGGATACACCGGGGAGCTGTTTTTT. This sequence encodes CASSLEIGGYTGELFF.

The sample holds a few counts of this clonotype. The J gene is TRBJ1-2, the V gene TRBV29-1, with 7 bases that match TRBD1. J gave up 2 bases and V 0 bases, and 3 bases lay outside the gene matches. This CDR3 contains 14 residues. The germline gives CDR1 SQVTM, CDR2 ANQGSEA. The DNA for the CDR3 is TGCAGCGTTGAAGATGGGACAGTAAACTATGGCTACACCTTC. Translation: CSVEDGTVNYGYTF.

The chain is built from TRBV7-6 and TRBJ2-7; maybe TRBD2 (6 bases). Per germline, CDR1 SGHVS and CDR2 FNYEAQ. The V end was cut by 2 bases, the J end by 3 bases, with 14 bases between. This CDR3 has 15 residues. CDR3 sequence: CASSLPPEGFYEQYF. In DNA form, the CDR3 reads TGTGCCAGCAGCTTACCCCCGGAGGGATTCTACGAGCAGTACTTC.

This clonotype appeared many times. As DNA, the CDR3 is TGTGCCATCAACCAGGGATCTGGAAACACCATATATTTT. Its protein product is CAINQGSGNTIYF. The V gene is TRBV10-3, the J gene TRBJ1-3, with a weak D call TRBD1 (5 bases). CDR1 is ENHRY, CDR2 SYGVKD, per germline. V was pared by 7 bases and J by 1 base, with 8 bases between. CDR3 size: 13 residues.

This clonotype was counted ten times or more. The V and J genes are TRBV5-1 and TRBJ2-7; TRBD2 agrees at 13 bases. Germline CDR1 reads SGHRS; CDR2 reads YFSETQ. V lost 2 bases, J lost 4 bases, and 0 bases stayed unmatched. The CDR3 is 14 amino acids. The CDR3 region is CASSLLAGGYEQYF. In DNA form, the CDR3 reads TGCGCCAGCAGCTTACTAGCGGGAGGGTACGAGCAGTACTTC.

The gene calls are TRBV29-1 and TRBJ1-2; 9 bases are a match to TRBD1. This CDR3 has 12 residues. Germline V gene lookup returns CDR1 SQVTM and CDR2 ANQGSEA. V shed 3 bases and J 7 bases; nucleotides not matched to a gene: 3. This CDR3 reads CSVDRDRAGYTF. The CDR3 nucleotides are TGCAGCGTTGACCGGGACAGGGCTGGCTACACCTTC.

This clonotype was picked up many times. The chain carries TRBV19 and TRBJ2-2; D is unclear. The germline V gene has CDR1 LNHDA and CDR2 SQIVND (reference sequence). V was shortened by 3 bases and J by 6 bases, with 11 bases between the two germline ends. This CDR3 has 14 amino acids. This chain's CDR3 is CASSIKWGAGELFF. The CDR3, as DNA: TGTGCCAGTAGTATTAAGTGGGGTGCCGGGGAGCTGTTTTTT.

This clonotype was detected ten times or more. The chain's CDR3 is CASSSYTDTQYF. The CDR3 DNA is TGTGCCAGCAGCTCGTACACAGATACGCAGTATTTT. This chain connects TRBV7-2 to TRBJ2-3, with D unresolved. CDR1 and CDR2 from the germline V gene are SGHTA and FQGNSA. This CDR3 contains 12 residues. The V and J ends lost 4 bases and 2 bases respectively, with 4 bases between them.

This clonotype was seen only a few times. The CDR3 DNA reads as TGTGCCAGCAGTTCCTTGGACAGGGCGGGAAAACTGTTTTTT. It is translated as CASSSLDRAGKLFF. This sequence joins TRBV27 and TRBJ1-4; 8 bases match TRBD1. Looked up from germline, CDR1 is MNHEY and CDR2 is SMNVEV (reference sequence). Germline trimming cut 4 bases from V and 10 bases from J; bases unmatched to any gene: 8. The CDR3 runs to 14 residues.

Written as DNA, the CDR3 is TGCAGTGCTAGTTGGGGTAGAAGACGGACCGGGGAGCTGTTTTTT. This gives the protein CSASWGRRRTGELFF. The genes are TRBV20-1 and TRBJ2-2, with unresolved D. Trimming cost V 3 bases and J 5 bases, with 16 bases left between them. Germline CDR1 and CDR2: DFQATT and SNEGSKA (reference sequence). This CDR3 has 15 amino acids.

The CDR3 region has the DNA TGCAGTGCCCACCGGACAGGGAGGGAGACAGATACGCAGTATTTT. Encoded protein: CSAHRTGRETDTQYF. J is TRBJ2-3 and V is TRBV20-1; possibly TRBD1 for D (8 bases). Germline assignment: CDR1 DFQATT and CDR2 SNEGSKA (reference sequence). Trimming stripped 6 bases from V and 3 bases from J, with 19 bases between. CDR3 length: 15 amino acids.

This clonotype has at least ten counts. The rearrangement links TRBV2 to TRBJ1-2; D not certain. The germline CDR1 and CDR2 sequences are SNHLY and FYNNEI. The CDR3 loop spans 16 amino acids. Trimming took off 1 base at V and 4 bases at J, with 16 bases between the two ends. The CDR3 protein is CASSEGRTDTSYGYTF. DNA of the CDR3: TGTGCCAGCAGTGAAGGTCGAACCGATACTTCCTATGGCTACACCTTC.

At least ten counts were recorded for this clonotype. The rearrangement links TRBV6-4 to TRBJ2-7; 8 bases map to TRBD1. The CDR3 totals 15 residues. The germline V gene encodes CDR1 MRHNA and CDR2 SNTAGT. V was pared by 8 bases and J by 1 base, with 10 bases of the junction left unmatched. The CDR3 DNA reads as TGTGCCAGCTTTCTCCCAAACAGGGGGTCCTACGAGCAGTACTTC. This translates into CASFLPNRGSYEQYF.